The 2 T cell receptor beta chains below were found in one sample sequenced in a study of cytomegalovirus exposure and HLA in healthy donors. Vbeta (60) and Jbeta (13) primers were used in the PCR. The repertoire was sequenced with immunoSEQ multiplex PCR; TCRdb's copy has only in-frame clones and lacks some. The table records 150,000 to 200,000 clones, 9.5% of them present only once. The specimen sequenced was PBMCs. These receptor sequences come from a young woman in good health and CMV-seropositive.

The J gene is TRBJ2-3, the V gene TRBV5-1, with 11 bases fitting TRBD2. The CDR3 sequence is 18 residues long. CDR1 and CDR2 from the germline V gene are SGHRS and YFSETQ. The trim removed 1 base at V and 2 bases at J, leaving 9 bases unmatched. CDR3 sequence (DNA): TGCGCCAGCAGCTTGAATTTAGCGGGAGGGCCCAACACAGATACGCAGTATTTT. Translation: CASSLNLAGGPNTDTQYF.

There are a few counts of this clone. The chain couples TRBV9 to TRBJ2-3; 8 nucleotides match TRBD2. The CDR3 totals 20 residues. Germline CDR1 and CDR2: SGDLS and YYNGEE. V shed 0 bases and J 0 bases; nucleotides not matched to a gene: 15. The CDR3 spells CASSVGGNSGIWDSTDTQYF. DNA for the CDR3: TGTGCCAGCAGCGTAGGGGGCAATAGCGGGATTTGGGATAGCACAGATACGCAGTATTTT.